This T cell receptor (beta chain) derives from a study of cytomegalovirus exposure and HLA in healthy donors. For the study at large: Earlier sequencing of 150 million to 200 million T cells yielded around 100 million unique TCR beta sequences. Findings of the study overall: In an earlier analysis, in some 540 donors, most V segments appeared productive either ~87% or ~30% of the time.

Germline V gene sequence: CDR1 SGDLS, CDR2 YYNGEE. The ends lost 3 bases at V and 6 bases at J; junction bases unmatched: 6. CDR3 length: 15 amino acids. Primers for the PCR totalled 60 Vbeta and 13 Jbeta. Data came from immunoSEQ multiplex PCR; TCRdb stores just in-frame clones and leaves some out. The sample includes about 200,000 clones, over 75% seen only once; the top ten take around 2%. Details on this clone: Its antigen is as yet unknown. Other DNA sequences within the sample encode an identical CDR3.

Sequencing was performed on PBMCs. V is TRBV9 and J is TRBJ2-1; 10 bases line up with TRBD1. The clonotype was recovered from a man aged 18 to 29 in good health and CMV-seronegative. DNA for the CDR3: TGTGCCAGCAGCGCGACGGGACAGGGGTTCAATGAGCAGTTCTTC. Its translation: CASSATGQGFNEQFF.